One and the same sample provided the 20 T cell receptor beta chains below, sequenced in a study of blood T cell repertoires in COVID-19. Assay used: immunoSEQ multiplex PCR; TCRdb lists only in-frame clones, some missing. The table has about 300,000 clones, roughly 90% seen once; the top ten hold about 1.7%. The sequencing sample was made of peripheral blood. These receptors were obtained from a woman under 40 with COVID-19, enrolled during active disease.

This clone was seen a single time. Within the sample, other DNA sequences also encode this same CDR3. The genes are TRBV7-2 and TRBJ1-2; no definite D call. Germline loops: CDR1 SGHTA, CDR2 FQGNSA. This CDR3 region has 13 residues. Trimming removed 3 bases at V and 0 bases at J, with 5 bases between. The CDR3 reads CASSFDTNYGYTF. The CDR3 bases are TGTGCCAGCAGCTTTGACACTAACTATGGCTACACCTTC.

The V gene is TRBV11-3, the J gene TRBJ1-6, with D maybe TRBD1 (6 bases). Germline V CDR1 and CDR2: SGHNT, YENEEA. V was cut by 4 bases and J by 0 bases, with 22 bases left in between. The CDR3 is 20 amino acids. The CDR3 loop reads CASSSVSGGLKSSYNSPLHF. CDR3 coding DNA: TGTGCCAGCAGCTCAGTAAGCGGGGGGCTTAAGAGCTCCTATAATTCACCCCTCCACTTT.

V usage is TRBV11-3 and J usage is TRBJ1-3, with TRBD1 matching 8 bases. Trimming removed 0 bases from V and 0 bases from J; junction bases left unmatched: 16. Germline assignment: CDR1 SGHNT and CDR2 YENEEA. This CDR3 has 21 residues. Here the CDR3 reads CASSLETGTGRLSLSGNTIYF. CDR3 nucleotides: TGTGCCAGCAGCTTAGAAACCGGGACAGGTCGCCTTAGCCTCTCTGGAAACACCATATATTTT.

This clone occurred once. The V and J genes are TRBV5-6 and TRBJ2-1, with 11 bases fitting TRBD2. The CDR3 has 15 residues. The V segment lost 4 bases and the J segment 2 bases; nucleotides outside the gene matches: 2. CDR1 is SGHDT and CDR2 is YYEEEE in the germline V gene. CDR3 nucleotide sequence: TGTGCCAGCAGCCTGACTAGCGGGGCCTACAATGAGCAGTTCTTC. Translated, it gives CASSLTSGAYNEQFF.

V usage is TRBV3-1 (or the pseudogene TRBV3-2) and J usage is TRBJ1-2; D is possibly TRBD1 (5 bases). Germline CDR1 is LGHDT and CDR2 is YNNKEL (reference sequence). The CDR3 has 14 residues. With 2 bases removed from V and 4 bases from J, the gap between germline ends came to 11 bases. CDR3: CASSQSGSPYGYTF. DNA for the CDR3: TGTGCCAGCAGCCAATCAGGGTCACCCTATGGCTACACCTTC.

V gene TRBV2 combines with J gene TRBJ1-2; perhaps TRBD1 as D (6 bases). Looked up from germline, CDR1 is SNHLY and CDR2 is FYNNEI. V lost 8 bases to trimming and J lost 2 bases, with 12 bases between them. There are 13 residues in the CDR3. The CDR3 sequence is CASRYRVNYGYTF. The CDR3 bases are TGTGCCAGCCGCTACAGGGTCAACTATGGCTACACCTTC.

The genes are TRBV27 and TRBJ2-5; D gene uncertain. Germline CDR1 is MNHEY and CDR2 is SMNVEV (reference sequence). The CDR3 has 13 residues. V lost 6 bases and J lost 2, with 10 bases in between. The CDR3: CASRQSPQETQYF. In DNA, the CDR3 is TGTGCCAGCAGACAATCACCACAAGAGACCCAGTACTTC.

The gene calls are TRBV2 and TRBJ1-2, with TRBD1 as a possible D gene (6 bases). This CDR3 comprises 14 residues. The germline CDR1 and CDR2 sequences are SNHLY and FYNNEI. The germline V and J ends were trimmed by 4 bases and 1 base, with 10 bases remaining between them. CDR3 sequence reads: CASSAGALNYGYTF. The CDR3 DNA reads as TGTGCCAGCAGTGCAGGGGCGCTTAACTATGGCTACACCTTC.

This sequence joins TRBV6-5 and TRBJ1-6, with 7 nucleotides matching TRBD1. Germline V lookup: CDR1 MNHEY, CDR2 SVGAGI. The CDR3 has 13 residues. V was pared by 5 bases and J by 10 bases, with 5 bases of the junction left unmatched. The CDR3 DNA is TGTGCCAGCAGTCGGGAAGGGGGCTCACCCCTCCACTTT. This sequence encodes CASSREGGSPLHF.

V is TRBV7-6 and J is TRBJ1-3; possibly TRBD1 for D (6 bases). The CDR3 runs to 20 residues. Germline assignment: CDR1 SGHVS and CDR2 FNYEAQ. V lost 5 bases and J lost 0, with 26 bases in between. CDR3 protein: CASSLFPNSQGIASGNTIYF. Here the CDR3 DNA reads TGTGCCAGCAGCCTCTTTCCGAATAGCCAGGGGATAGCCTCTGGAAACACCATATATTTT.

The chain uses TRBV6-5 and TRBJ1-1, with TRBD1 matching over 9 bases. Trimming removed 6 bases from V and 6 bases from J; junction bases left unmatched: 8. The CDR3 length is 14 residues. Germline CDR1 MNHEY, CDR2 SVGAGI. Here the CDR3 DNA reads TGTGCCAGCAGCACACAATGGACAGGGGCTGAAGCTTTCTTT. It codes for CASSTQWTGAEAFF.

The chain carries TRBV29-1 and TRBJ2-3, with D possibly being TRBD1 (6 bases). Germline V lookup: CDR1 SQVTM, CDR2 ANQGSEA. Trimming shortened V by 4 bases and J by 6 bases, and 11 bases separated the two germline ends. There are 12 residues in the CDR3. The DNA for the CDR3 is TGCAGCGTTGTAAGTCAGGGGGATACGCAGTATTTT. Translation: CSVVSQGDTQYF.

This chain uses TRBV15 with TRBJ2-1; no clear D gene. V lost 0 bases and J lost 6, with 9 bases in between. There are 14 residues in the CDR3. Germline V gene sequence: CDR1 LNHNV, CDR2 YYDKDF (reference sequence). The CDR3 DNA follows: TGTGCCACCAGCAGAGAAGAGGTTCTCAATGAGCAGTTCTTC. It yields the protein CATSREEVLNEQFF.

This clone was observed once. The chain links TRBV27 to TRBJ1-1; D might be TRBD1 (5 bases). V lost 2 bases and J lost 1, with 8 bases in between. The CDR3 extends over 14 amino acids. Germline CDR1 MNHEY, CDR2 SMNVEV (reference sequence). CDR3 amino acids: CASSLQGSNTEAFF. CDR3 nucleotide sequence: TGTGCCAGCAGTTTACAGGGTTCGAACACTGAAGCTTTCTTT.

The CDR3 DNA sequence: TGTGCCACATGGGGGGACGAGCAGTACGTC. This sequence encodes CATWGDEQYV. The rearrangement uses TRBV6-5 and TRBJ2-7; a possible D gene is TRBD2 (6 bases). V was pared by 10 bases and J by 5 bases, with 9 bases between. The length of the CDR3 is 10 residues. In germline, CDR1 is MNHEY, CDR2 SVGAGI.

The V and J genes are TRBV9 and TRBJ1-2, with TRBD1 matching 9 bases. CDR1 is SGDLS, CDR2 YYNGEE, per germline. V lost 6 bases, J lost 8 bases, and 8 bases stayed unmatched. The CDR3 is 13 amino acids. CDR3 DNA: TGTGCCAGCACCTCTGGGACAGGGTACGGCTACACCTTC. Its translation: CASTSGTGYGYTF.

V and J are TRBV7-2 and TRBJ2-1; TRBD2 matches at 11 bases. The germline V gene has CDR1 SGHTA and CDR2 FQGNSA. The CDR3 has 18 amino acids. V trimming: 0 bases; J trimming: 9 bases; junction bases outside the gene matches: 13. The CDR3 sequence is CASSLAPMGLAGGPEQFF. CDR3 sequence (DNA): TGTGCCAGCAGCTTAGCGCCAATGGGGCTAGCGGGGGGCCCTGAGCAGTTCTTC.

This chain connects TRBV5-1 to TRBJ2-7; D is perhaps TRBD1 (6 bases). The germline CDR1 and CDR2 sequences are SGHRS and YFSETQ. CDR3 size: 14 residues. Trimming pared 0 bases from V and 3 bases from J, leaving 10 bases between. CDR3 loop: CASSLGTGLYEQYF. CDR3 nucleotide sequence: TGCGCCAGCAGCTTGGGAACAGGGCTCTACGAGCAGTACTTC.

V usage is TRBV11-3 and J usage is TRBJ1-6; tentative D call: TRBD1 (6 bases). Trimming removed 2 bases from V and 10 bases from J, with 12 bases in between. Germline CDR1 reads SGHNT; CDR2 reads YENEEA. The CDR3 sequence is 14 residues long. The CDR3 DNA sequence: TGTGCCAGCAGCTTAAGGACAGAGAGGTCACCCCTCCACTTT. The encoded protein is CASSLRTERSPLHF.

This chain joins TRBV5-1 and TRBJ1-6, with TRBD1 matching over 9 bases. The CDR3 has 16 residues. CDR1 is SGHRS, CDR2 YFSETQ, per germline. V shed 2 bases, J shed 9 bases, and the junction held 9 bases outside the gene matches. The DNA for the CDR3 is TGCGCCAGCAGCTTTACAGGGGGCGCTAGGTTTTCACCCCTCCACTTT. Its translation: CASSFTGGARFSPLHF.